Each of the 4 T cell receptor beta chains below was sequenced from the same sample in a study of blood T cell repertoires in COVID-19. TCRdb's copy holds only in-frame clones and misses some; the assay was immunoSEQ multiplex PCR. The top ten clones hold over 0.65% of a sample with fewer than 250,000 clones, around 90% of them seen once. The sample consisted of peripheral blood. All receptors come from a man aged 25-45 years with COVID-19, enrolled during active disease.

This chain joins TRBV12-5 and TRBJ2-3; the D is unclear. Germline-derived CDR1 and CDR2 are LGHNT and FRNRAP. There are 13 residues in the CDR3. V dropped 1 base and J dropped 3 bases, with 5 bases sitting between them. CDR3 sequence reads: CASGLGLTDTQYF. The CDR3 DNA reads TGTGCTAGTGGTTTGGGACTGACAGATACGCAGTATTTT.

This sequence joins TRBV2 and TRBJ1-6; D is uncertain. The germline gives CDR1 SNHLY, CDR2 FYNNEI. The CDR3 consists of 18 residues. Trimming pared 7 bases from V and 4 bases from J, leaving 23 bases between. CDR3 nucleotide sequence: TGTGCCAGCACCACCCAGGCCCATGGATTGGCTTATAATTCACCCCTCCACTTT. As protein: CASTTQAHGLAYNSPLHF. Using reference TRBV2 and TRBJ1-6 for the parts outside the CDR3, the full variable domain is EPEVTQTPSHQVTQMGQEVILRCVPISNHLYFYWYRQILGQKVEFLVSFYNNEISEKSEIFDDQFSVERPDGSNFTLKIRSTKLEDSAMYFCASTTQAHGLAYNSPLHFGNGTRLTVT.

V usage is TRBV5-1 and J usage is TRBJ2-3; 8 positions match TRBD2. V shed 2 bases, J shed 6 bases, and the junction held 5 bases outside the gene matches. The CDR3 covers 14 residues. The V gene's germline CDR1 is SGHRS and CDR2 YFSETQ. This CDR3 is CASSLGTSADTQYF. The CDR3 coding sequence is TGCGCCAGCAGCTTAGGGACTAGTGCTGATACGCAGTATTTT.

This chain links TRBV25-1 with TRBJ1-4; D is unclear. The CDR3 has 16 amino acids. CDR1 and CDR2 from the germline V gene are MGHDK and SYGVNS. The V end lost 4 bases, the J end lost 0 bases, and 12 bases lay between the germline ends. The CDR3 sequence is CASSGRDRATNEKLFF. CDR3 bases: TGTGCCAGCAGTGGGAGAGACCGTGCAACTAATGAAAAACTGTTTTTT.